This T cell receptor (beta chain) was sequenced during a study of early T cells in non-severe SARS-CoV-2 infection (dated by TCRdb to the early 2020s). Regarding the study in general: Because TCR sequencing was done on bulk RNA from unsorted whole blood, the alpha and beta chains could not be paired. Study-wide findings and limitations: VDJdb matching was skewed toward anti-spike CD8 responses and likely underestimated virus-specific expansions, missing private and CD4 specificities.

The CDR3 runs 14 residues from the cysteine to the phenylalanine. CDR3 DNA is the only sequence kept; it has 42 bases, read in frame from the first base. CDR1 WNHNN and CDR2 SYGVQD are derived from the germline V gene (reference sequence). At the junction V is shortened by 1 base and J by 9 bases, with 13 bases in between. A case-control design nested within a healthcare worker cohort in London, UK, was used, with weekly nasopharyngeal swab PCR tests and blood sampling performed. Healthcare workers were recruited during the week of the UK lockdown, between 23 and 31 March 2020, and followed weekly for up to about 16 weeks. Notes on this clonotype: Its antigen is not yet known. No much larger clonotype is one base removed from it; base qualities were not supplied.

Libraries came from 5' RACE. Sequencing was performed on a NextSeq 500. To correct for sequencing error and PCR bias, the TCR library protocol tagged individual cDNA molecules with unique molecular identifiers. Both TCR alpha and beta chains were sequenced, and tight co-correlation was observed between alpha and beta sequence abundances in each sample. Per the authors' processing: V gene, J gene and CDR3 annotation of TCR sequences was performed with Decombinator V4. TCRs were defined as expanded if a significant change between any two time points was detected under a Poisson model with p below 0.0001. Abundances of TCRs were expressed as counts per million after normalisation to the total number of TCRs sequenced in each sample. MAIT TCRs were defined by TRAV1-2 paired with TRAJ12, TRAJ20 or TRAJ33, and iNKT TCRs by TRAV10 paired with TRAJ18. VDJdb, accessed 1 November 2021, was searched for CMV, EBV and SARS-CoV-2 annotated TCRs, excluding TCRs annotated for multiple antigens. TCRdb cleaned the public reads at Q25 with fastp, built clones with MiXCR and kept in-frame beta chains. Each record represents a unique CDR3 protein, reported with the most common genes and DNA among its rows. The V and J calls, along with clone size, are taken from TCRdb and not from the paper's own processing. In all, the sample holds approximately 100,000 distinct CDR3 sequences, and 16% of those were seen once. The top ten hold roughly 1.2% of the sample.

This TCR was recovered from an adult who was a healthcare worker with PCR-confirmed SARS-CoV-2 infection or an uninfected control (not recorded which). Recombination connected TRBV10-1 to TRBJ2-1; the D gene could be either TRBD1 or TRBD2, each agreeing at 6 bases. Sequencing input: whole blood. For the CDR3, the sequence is CASSELVGGAEQFF. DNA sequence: TGCGCCAGCAGTGAGTTAGTGGGGGGCGCTGAGCAGTTCTTC.